This entry concerns a single T cell receptor beta chain. Its antigen is unknown. The sample originates from a study of beta chain features in type 1 diabetes. The whole isolated RNA underwent reverse transcription, so sequencing captured expressed TCRB transcripts. Assay: immunoSEQ multiplex PCR; the TCRdb copy retains only in-frame clones and omits some. The sample shows about half a million clones, roughly 31% of them seen only once. Germline V lookup: CDR1 KGHSH, CDR2 LQKENI. V gave up 5 bases and J gave up 5 bases, with 16 bases separating them. The CDR3 has 14 amino acids. Study-level results: TCRB CDR3 length was moderately but significantly reduced in all four CD4+ subsets of Type 1 diabetes patients. Equally in patients and controls, shorter templates might have been favored by PCR. The VDJ junctions of type 1 diabetes patients carried fewer insertions and more deletions.

The sequence was collected from a man aged 18 to 29 in good health. This chain links TRBV18 with TRBJ2-7; a possible D gene is TRBD1 (6 bases). Material for sequencing was naive CD4+ T cells from blood. In nucleotides, the CDR3 is TGTGCCAGCTCATACCAGGGGCCAAGGGACGAGCAGTACTTC. The encoded protein is CASSYQGPRDEQYF.